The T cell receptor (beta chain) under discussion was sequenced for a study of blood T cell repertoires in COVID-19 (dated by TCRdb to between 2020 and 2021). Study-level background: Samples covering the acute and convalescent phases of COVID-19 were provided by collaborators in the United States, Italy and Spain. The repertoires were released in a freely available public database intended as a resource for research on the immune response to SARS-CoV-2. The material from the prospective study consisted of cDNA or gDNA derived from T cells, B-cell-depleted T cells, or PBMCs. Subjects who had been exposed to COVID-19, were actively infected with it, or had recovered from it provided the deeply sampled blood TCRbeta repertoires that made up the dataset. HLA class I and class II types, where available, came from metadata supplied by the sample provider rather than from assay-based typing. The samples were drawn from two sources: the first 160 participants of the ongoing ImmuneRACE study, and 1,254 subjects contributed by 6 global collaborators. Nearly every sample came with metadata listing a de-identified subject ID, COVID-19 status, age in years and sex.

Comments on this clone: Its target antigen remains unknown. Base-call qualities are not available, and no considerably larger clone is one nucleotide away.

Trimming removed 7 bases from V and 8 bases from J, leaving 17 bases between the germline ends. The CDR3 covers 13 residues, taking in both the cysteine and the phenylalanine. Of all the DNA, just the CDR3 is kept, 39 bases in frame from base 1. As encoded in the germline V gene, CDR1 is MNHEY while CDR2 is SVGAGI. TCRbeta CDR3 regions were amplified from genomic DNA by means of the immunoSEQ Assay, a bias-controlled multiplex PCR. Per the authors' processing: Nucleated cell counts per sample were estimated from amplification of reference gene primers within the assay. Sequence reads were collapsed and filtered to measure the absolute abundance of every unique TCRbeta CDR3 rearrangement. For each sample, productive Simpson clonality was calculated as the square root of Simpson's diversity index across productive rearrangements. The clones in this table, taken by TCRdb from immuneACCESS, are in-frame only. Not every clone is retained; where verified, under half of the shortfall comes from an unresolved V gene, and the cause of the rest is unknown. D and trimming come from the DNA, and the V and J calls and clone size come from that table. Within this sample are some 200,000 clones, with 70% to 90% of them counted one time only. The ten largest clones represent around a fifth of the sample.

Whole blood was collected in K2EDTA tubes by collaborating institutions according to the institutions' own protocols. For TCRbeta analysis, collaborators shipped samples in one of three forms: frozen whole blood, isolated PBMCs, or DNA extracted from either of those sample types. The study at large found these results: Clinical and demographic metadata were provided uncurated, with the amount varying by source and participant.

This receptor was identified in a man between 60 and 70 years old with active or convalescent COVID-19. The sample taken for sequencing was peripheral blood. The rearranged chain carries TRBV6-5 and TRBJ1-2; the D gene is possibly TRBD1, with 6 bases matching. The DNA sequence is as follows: TGTGCCAGCACCCCCCACAGGGATTCCGGCTACACCTTC. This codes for CASTPHRDSGYTF.